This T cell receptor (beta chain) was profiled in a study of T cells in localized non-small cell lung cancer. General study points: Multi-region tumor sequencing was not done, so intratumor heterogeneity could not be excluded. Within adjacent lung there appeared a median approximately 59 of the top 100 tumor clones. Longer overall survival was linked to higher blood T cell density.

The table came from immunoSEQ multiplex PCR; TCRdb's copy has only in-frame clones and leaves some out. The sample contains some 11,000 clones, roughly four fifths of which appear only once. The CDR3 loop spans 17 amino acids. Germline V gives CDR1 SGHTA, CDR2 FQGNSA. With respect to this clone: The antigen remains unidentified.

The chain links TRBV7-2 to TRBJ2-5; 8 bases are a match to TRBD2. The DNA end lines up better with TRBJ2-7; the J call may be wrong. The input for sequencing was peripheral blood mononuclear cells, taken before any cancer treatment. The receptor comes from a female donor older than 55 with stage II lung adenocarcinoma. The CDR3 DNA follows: TGTGCCAGCAGCTTAGCGCGGGTAGGCGGGGGGTCCTACGAGCAGTACTTC. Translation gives CASSLARVGGGSYEQYF.